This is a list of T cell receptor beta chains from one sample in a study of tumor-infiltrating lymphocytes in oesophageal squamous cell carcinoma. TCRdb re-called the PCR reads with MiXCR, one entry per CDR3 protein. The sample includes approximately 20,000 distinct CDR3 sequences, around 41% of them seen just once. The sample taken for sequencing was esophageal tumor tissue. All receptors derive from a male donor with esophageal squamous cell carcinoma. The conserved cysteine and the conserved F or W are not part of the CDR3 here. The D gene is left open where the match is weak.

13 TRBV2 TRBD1 ASSSEGQGVSEQY
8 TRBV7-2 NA ASSFYEQY
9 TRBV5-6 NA ASSYSYEQY
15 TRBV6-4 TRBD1 ASRGQGVPISTDTQY
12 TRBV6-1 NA AMWPVADTDTQY
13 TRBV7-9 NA ASSFYGDNTGELF
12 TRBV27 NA ASSLRGRDYEQY
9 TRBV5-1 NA ASTGNTEAF
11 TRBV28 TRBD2 ASSLGTSGEQF
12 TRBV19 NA ASSIERSGSPLH
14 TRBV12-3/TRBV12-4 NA ASSKLQGAGSGEQF
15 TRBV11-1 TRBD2 ASSSGLAGGPFDEQF
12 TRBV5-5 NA ASSLNRGGTEAF
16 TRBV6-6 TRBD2 ASMFRFSGGSNTGELF
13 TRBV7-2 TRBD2 ASSFRTSGGYEQY
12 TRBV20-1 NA SARGGTHGNTIY
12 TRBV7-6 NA ASSLSGYSNEQF
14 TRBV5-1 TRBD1 ASSLGTGLLGETQY
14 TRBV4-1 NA ASSHTGSGAGYEQY
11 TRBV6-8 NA ASRAVVRYEQY
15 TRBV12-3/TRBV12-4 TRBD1 ASSLWPFGTEDEKLF
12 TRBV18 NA ASSIQQGGETQY
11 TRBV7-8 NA ASSLRGVETQY
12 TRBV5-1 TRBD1 ASSSGTGRSPLH
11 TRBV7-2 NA ASSLRPEWEQY
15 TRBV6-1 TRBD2 ASSPDRLAGLQETQY
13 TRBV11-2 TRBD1 ASSLAGTEIYEQY
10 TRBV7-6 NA ASSSGRNEQY
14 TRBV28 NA ASSLWGKGLNTEAF
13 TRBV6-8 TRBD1 ASNRDRVLTDTQY
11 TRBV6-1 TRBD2 ASGTMPTDTQY
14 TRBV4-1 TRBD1 ASSQSGTAKRNEQF
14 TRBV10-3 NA AISEWVGTSTDTQY
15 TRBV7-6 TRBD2 ASSLEAGGYLYNEQY
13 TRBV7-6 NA ASSSQGSTHEKLF
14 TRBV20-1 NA SATDDRRTLQETQY
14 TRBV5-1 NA ASSPATGGREETQY
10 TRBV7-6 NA ASSSGTVEQY
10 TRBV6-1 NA ACRRGASEQY
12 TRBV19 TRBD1 ASSVGQGSAEAF
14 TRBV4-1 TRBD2 ASSQDASGRLETQY
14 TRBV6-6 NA ASSDLLRQEKDTQY
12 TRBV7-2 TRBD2 ASSPTGLTYEQY
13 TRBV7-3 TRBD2 ASRNSGRDTDTQY